This TCR beta chain appears in the sequencing data of a study of blood T cell repertoires in COVID-19. In the study overall: Specimens from acute and convalescent COVID-19 originated in the United States, Italy and Spain. T cells, B-cell-depleted T cells, or PBMCs supplied cDNA or gDNA.

Per the authors' pipeline: Amplification of reference gene primers provided the estimated nucleated cell counts. Sequencing used immunoSEQ multiplex PCR; TCRdb keeps in-frame clones, though not all of them. The V and J calls and the clone size are those of that table, but D and trimming were determined from the DNA. Of under 35,000 clones in the sample, approximately 80% were seen once. The length of the CDR3 is 12 residues. Trimming cost V 8 bases and J 4 bases, with 11 bases left between them. The TCR sequence derives from an elderly man with acute or convalescent COVID-19. This sequence joins TRBV5-3 and TRBJ2-3; tentatively, D is TRBD2 (6 bases). TRBV5-3 is an ORF; its function is uncertain. Sequencing was carried out using peripheral blood. The CDR3 loop is CASGRRADTQYF. The DNA for the CDR3 is TGTGCCAGCGGGAGAAGGGCAGATACGCAGTATTTT.